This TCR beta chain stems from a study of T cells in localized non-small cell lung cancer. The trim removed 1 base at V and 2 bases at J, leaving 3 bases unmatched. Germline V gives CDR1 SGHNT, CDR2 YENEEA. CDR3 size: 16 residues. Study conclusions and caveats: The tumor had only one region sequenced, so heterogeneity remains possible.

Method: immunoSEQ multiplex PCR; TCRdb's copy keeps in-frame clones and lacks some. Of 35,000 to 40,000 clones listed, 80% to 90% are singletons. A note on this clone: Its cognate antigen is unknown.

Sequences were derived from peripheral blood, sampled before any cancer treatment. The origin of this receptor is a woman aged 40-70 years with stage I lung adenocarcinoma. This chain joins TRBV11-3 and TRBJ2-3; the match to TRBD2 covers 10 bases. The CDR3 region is CASSLGTSGNTDTQYF. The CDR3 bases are TGTGCCAGCAGCTTAGGGACTAGCGGAAACACAGATACGCAGTATTTT.